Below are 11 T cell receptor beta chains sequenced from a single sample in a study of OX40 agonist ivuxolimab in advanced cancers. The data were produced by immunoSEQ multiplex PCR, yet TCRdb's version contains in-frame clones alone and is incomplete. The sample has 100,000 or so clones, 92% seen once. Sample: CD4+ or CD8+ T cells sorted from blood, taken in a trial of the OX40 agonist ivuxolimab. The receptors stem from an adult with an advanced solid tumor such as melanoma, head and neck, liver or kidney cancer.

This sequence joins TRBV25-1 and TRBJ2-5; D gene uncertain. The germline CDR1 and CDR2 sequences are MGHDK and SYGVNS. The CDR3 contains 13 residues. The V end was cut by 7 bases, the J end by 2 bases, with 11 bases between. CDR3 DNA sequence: TGTGCCAGCAACGCAGGCCCTCAAGAGACCCAGTACTTC. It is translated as CASNAGPQETQYF.

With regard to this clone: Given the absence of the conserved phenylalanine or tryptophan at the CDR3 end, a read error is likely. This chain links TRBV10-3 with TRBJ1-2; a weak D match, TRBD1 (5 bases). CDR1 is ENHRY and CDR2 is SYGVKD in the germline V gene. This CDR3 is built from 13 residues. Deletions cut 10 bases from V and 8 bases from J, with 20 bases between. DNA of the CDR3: TGTGCCACCTGGGACCGGGCGTATGCGGGCTACACCCTC. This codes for CATWDRAYAGYTL.

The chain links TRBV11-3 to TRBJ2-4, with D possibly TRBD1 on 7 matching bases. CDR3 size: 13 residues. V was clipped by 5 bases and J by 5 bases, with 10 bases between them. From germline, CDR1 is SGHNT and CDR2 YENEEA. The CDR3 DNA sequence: TGTGCCAGCAGCCCCAGGGGGGAAAACATTCAGTACTTC. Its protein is CASSPRGENIQYF.

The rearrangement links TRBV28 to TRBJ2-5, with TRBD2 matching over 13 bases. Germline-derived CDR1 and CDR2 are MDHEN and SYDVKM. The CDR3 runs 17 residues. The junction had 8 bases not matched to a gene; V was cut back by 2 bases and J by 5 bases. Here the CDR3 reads CASSLTRTSGSPETQYF. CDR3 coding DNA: TGTGCCAGCAGTTTAACCAGGACTAGCGGGAGTCCCGAGACCCAGTACTTC.

The CDR3 coding sequence is TGCGCCAGCAGCCAAGAGGGTAACTATGGCTACACCTTC. Translating it yields CASSQEGNYGYTF. The chain carries TRBV4-3 and TRBJ1-2; D gene uncertain. CDR1 is LGHNA, CDR2 YSLEER, per germline. V was shortened by 0 bases and J by 1 base, with 3 bases between the two germline ends. There are 13 residues in the CDR3.

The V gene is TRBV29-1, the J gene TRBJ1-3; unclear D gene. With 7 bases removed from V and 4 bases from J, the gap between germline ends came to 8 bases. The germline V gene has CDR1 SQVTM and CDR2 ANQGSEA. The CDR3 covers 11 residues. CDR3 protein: CSAPVGNTIYF. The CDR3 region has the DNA TGCAGCGCCCCGGTAGGAAACACCATATATTTT.

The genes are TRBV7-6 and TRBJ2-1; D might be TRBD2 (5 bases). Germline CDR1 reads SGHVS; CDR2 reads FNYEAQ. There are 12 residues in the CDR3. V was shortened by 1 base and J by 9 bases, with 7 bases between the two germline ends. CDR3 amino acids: CASSLVAGEQFF. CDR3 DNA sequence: TGTGCCAGCAGCTTAGTGGCGGGTGAGCAGTTCTTC.

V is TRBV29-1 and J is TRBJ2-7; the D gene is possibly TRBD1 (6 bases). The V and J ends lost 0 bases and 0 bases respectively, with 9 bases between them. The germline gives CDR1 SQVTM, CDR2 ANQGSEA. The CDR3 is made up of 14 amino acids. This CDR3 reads CSVEEQGPSYEQYF. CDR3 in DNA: TGCAGCGTTGAAGAGCAGGGGCCCTCCTACGAGCAGTACTTC.

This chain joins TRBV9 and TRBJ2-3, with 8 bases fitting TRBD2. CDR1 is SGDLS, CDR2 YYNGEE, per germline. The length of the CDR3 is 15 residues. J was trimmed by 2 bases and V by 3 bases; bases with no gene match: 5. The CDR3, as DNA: TGTGCCAGCAGCGATCTAGCGGGTCACACAGATACGCAGTATTTT. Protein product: CASSDLAGHTDTQYF.

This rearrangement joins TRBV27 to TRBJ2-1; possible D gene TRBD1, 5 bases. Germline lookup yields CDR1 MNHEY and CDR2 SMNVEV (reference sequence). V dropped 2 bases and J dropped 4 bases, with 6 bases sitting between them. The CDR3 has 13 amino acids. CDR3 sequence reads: CASSLRGYNEQFF. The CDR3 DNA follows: TGTGCCAGCAGTTTAAGGGGTTACAATGAGCAGTTCTTC.

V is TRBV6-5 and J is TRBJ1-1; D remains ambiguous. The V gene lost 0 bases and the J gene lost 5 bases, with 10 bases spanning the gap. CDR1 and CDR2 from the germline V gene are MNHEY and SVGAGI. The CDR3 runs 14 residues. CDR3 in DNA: TGTGCCAGCAGTTACTCTACGAGCGGAACTGAAGCTTTCTTT. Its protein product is CASSYSTSGTEAFF.